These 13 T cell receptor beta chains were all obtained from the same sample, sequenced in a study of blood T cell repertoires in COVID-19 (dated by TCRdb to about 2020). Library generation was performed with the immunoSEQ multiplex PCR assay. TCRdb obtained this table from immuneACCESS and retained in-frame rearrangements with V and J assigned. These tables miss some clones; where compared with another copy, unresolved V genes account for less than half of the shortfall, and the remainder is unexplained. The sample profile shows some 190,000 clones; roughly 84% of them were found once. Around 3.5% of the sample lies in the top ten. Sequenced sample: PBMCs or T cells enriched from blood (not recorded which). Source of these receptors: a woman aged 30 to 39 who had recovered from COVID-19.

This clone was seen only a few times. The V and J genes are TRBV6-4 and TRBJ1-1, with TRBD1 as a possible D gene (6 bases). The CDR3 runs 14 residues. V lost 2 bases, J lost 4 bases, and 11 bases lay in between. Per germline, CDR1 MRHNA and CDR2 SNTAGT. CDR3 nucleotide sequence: TGTGCCAGCAGTGACAAGGGGGAGGGCACTGAAGCTTTCTTT. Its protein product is CASSDKGEGTEAFF.

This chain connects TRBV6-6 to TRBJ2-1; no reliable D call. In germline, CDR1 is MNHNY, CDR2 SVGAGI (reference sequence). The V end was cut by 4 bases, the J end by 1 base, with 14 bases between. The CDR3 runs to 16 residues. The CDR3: CASSSSPTGSYNEQFF. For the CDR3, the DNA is TGTGCCAGCAGTTCCAGTCCAACCGGGTCCTACAATGAGCAGTTCTTC.

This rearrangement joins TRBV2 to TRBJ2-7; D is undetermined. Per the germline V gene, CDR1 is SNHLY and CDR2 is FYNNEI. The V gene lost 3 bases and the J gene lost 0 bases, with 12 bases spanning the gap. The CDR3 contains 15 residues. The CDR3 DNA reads TGTGCCAGCAGTGACGACCCCTCAGGCTCCTACGAGCAGTACGTC. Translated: CASSDDPSGSYEQYV.

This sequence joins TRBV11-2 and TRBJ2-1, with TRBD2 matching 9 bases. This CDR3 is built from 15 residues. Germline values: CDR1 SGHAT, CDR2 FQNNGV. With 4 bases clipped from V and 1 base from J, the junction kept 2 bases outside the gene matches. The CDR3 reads CASSSSGASYNEQFF. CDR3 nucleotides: TGTGCCAGCAGCTCTAGCGGGGCGTCCTACAATGAGCAGTTCTTC.

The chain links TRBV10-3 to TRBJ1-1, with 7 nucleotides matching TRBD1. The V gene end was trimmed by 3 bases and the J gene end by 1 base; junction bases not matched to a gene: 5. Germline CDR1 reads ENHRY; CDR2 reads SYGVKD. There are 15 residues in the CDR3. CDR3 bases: TGTGCCATCAGTGAAAGGGGGCCGGGGAACACTGAAGCTTTCTTT. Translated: CAISERGPGNTEAFF.

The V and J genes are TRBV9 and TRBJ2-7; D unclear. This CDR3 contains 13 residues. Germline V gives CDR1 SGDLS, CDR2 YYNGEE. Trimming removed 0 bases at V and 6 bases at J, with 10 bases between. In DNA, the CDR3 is TGTGCCAGCAGCGTAGCTACCTCATCCGAGCAGTACTTC. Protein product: CASSVATSSEQYF.

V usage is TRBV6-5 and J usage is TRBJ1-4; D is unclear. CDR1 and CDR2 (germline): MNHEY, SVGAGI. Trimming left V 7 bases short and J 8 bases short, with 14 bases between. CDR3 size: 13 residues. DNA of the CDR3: TGTGCCAGCACTTGGAGGGATGGGGAAAAACTGTTTTTT. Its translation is CASTWRDGEKLFF.

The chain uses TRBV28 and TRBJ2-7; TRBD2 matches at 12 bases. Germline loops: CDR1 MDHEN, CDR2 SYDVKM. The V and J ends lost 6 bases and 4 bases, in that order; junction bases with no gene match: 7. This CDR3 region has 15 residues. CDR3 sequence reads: CASSLPGLAGYEQYF. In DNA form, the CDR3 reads TGTGCCAGCAGCCTCCCGGGACTAGCGGGTTACGAGCAGTACTTC.

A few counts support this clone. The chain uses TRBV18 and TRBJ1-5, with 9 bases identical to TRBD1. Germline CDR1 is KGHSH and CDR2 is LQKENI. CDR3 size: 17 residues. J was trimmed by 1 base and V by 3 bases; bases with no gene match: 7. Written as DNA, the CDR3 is TGTGCCAGCTCACCCCCTAACAGGGGGCGCAGCAATCAGCCCCAGCATTTT. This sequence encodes CASSPPNRGRSNQPQHF.

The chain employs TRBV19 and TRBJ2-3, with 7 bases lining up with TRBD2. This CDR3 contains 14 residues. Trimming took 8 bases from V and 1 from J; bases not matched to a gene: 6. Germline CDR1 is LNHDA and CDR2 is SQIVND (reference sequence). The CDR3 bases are TGTGCCAGTGGGGGGGAGAGGGGCACAGATACGCAGTATTTT. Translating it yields CASGGERGTDTQYF.

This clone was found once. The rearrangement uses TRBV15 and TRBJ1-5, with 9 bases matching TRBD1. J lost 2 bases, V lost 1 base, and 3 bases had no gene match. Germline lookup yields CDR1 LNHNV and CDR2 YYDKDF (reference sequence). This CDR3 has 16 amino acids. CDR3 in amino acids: CATSRGDRVGNQPQHF. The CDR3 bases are TGTGCCACCAGCAGAGGGGACAGGGTGGGCAATCAGCCCCAGCATTTT. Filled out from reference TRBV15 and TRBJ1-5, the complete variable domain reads DAMVIQNPRYQVTQFGKPVTLSCSQTLNHNVMYWYQQKSSQAPKLLFHYYDKDFNNEADTPDNFQSRRPNTSFCFLDIRSPGLGDTAMYLCATSRGDRVGNQPQHFGDGTRLSIL.

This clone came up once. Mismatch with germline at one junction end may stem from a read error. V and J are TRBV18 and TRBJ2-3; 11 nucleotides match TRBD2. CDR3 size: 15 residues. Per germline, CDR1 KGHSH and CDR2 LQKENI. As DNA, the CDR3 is TGTGCCAGCTCTCCACTAGCGGGAGTGGGAGATACGCAGTATTTT. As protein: CASSPLAGVGDTQYF.

CDR3 loop: CASREDSRRDGYTF. CDR3 bases: TGCGCCAGCAGGGAGGACAGCCGTAGGGATGGCTACACCTTC. The chain carries TRBV4-1 and TRBJ1-2; D might be TRBD1 (6 bases). CDR3 length: 14 amino acids. Germline CDR1 MGHRA, CDR2 YSYEKL. Trimming pared 6 bases from V and 6 bases from J, leaving 17 bases between.